Below, 21 T cell receptor beta chains from the same sample are listed, as sequenced in a study of beta chain features in type 1 diabetes. Every bit of the isolated RNA underwent reverse transcription, so sequencing read expressed TCRB transcripts. TCRdb's table, derived via immunoSEQ multiplex PCR, lists solely in-frame clones and lacks some. The table lists about 360,000 clones, around 12% of them singletons, with around 0.015% in the top ten. The sequenced material came from naive CD4+ T cells from blood. The source is a young man in good health.

This clone has a handful of counts. The chain joins TRBV19 to TRBJ2-1, with TRBD2 identical over 7 bases. V lost 7 bases and J lost 2; bases outside the gene matches: 11. The CDR3 extends over 16 amino acids. Per germline, CDR1 LNHDA and CDR2 SQIVND (reference sequence). CDR3 sequence (DNA): TGTGCCAGTAACCGATGGGCTAGCGGCGCCTACAATGAGCAGTTCTTC. This sequence encodes CASNRWASGAYNEQFF.

This clone was counted between two and nine times. The chain joins TRBV4-3 to TRBJ2-7, with TRBD2 matching 8 bases. V was pared by 0 bases and J by 2 bases, with 9 bases of the junction left unmatched. This CDR3 contains 17 residues. The germline V gene encodes CDR1 LGHNA and CDR2 YSLEER. CDR3 protein: CASSQDKQRGTTYEQYF. The CDR3 coding sequence is TGCGCCAGCAGCCAAGATAAACAGCGGGGGACGACCTACGAGCAGTACTTC.

The table lists this clone with a few counts. The chain employs TRBV6-5 and TRBJ2-7; D is perhaps TRBD1 (5 bases). Trimming removed 6 bases from V and 6 bases from J, with 21 bases in between. Looked up from germline, CDR1 is MNHEY and CDR2 is SVGAGI. This CDR3 is built from 15 residues. The CDR3 bases are TGTGCCAGCAGCCCCCCCCAGGCAGGGAAGGCCGAGCAGTACTTC. It yields the protein CASSPPQAGKAEQYF.

This clone was counted a few times. The chain combines TRBV25-1 with TRBJ2-1; 13 bases are a match to TRBD2. The CDR3 totals 17 residues. V dropped 8 bases and J dropped 0; count of bases not matched to a gene: 7. Germline lookup yields CDR1 MGHDK and CDR2 SYGVNS. CDR3 protein: CASGGLAGASSYNEQFF. In DNA, the CDR3 is TGTGCCAGCGGTGGACTAGCGGGGGCGAGCTCCTACAATGAGCAGTTCTTC.

This clone was found a few times. J is TRBJ2-5 and V is TRBV28, with 11 bases that match TRBD2. Germline lookup yields CDR1 MDHEN and CDR2 SYDVKM. CDR3 size: 15 residues. The junction had 5 bases not matched to a gene; V was cut back by 1 base and J by 7 bases. The CDR3 loop is CASSLFSGGAGTQYF. CDR3 nucleotide sequence: TGTGCCAGCAGTTTATTTAGCGGGGGGGCAGGGACCCAGTACTTC.

This clone occurred a few times. The chain uses TRBV29-1 and TRBJ1-4; D remains unclear. Per germline, CDR1 SQVTM and CDR2 ANQGSEA. The CDR3 is 16 residues long. V was pared by 4 bases and J by 4 bases, with 19 bases between. CDR3 in amino acids: CSVAKVNSRFNEKLFF. CDR3 nucleotides: TGCAGCGTTGCTAAAGTCAATTCCCGATTTAATGAAAAACTGTTTTTT.

This clone was counted between two and nine times. V usage is TRBV28 and J usage is TRBJ1-1; 7 positions agree with TRBD1. Germline CDR1 reads MDHEN; CDR2 reads SYDVKM. The trim removed 3 bases at V and 0 bases at J, leaving 4 bases unmatched. The CDR3 extends over 15 amino acids. CDR3 coding DNA: TGTGCCAGCAGTTTCCAGGGACAGATGAACACTGAAGCTTTCTTT. Protein sequence: CASSFQGQMNTEAFF.

This clone was seen a handful of times. The chain couples TRBV2 to TRBJ1-5; D is perhaps TRBD1 (5 bases). The V end lost 7 bases, the J end lost 2 bases, and 18 bases lay between the germline ends. CDR3 length equals 16 residues. In germline, CDR1 is SNHLY, CDR2 FYNNEI. The CDR3 sequence: CASTDDRGRGNQPQHF. CDR3 bases: TGTGCCAGCACCGACGACCGGGGGAGGGGCAATCAGCCCCAGCATTTT.

This clone was recorded only once. The chain is built from TRBV18 and TRBJ2-1; D is perhaps TRBD2 (6 bases). Germline assignment: CDR1 KGHSH and CDR2 LQKENI. The V end was cut by 3 bases, the J end by 6 bases, with 18 bases between. The CDR3 sequence is 16 residues long. CDR3 nucleotide sequence: TGTGCCAGCTCACCGAGTAGCGGAAAAAGGGGCAATGAGCAGTTCTTC. Amino acids: CASSPSSGKRGNEQFF.

The J gene is TRBJ2-7, the V gene TRBV27; 7 bases match TRBD2. Germline loops: CDR1 MNHEY, CDR2 SMNVEV (reference sequence). The CDR3 covers 13 residues. V shed 9 bases, J shed 6 bases, and the junction held 11 bases outside the gene matches. CDR3 sequence (DNA): TGTGCCAGTTCCGGGACTATCCTCTCCGAGCAGTACTTC. Translation gives CASSGTILSEQYF.

The chain joins TRBV7-9 to TRBJ1-1; no clear D gene. V was cut by 5 bases and J by 7 bases, with 17 bases left in between. This CDR3 comprises 14 residues. Germline loops: CDR1 SEHNR, CDR2 FQNEAQ (reference sequence). The CDR3: CASSPIPRSHEAFF. The CDR3 coding sequence is TGTGCCAGCAGCCCTATACCCCGGTCCCATGAAGCTTTCTTT. Together with reference TRBV7-9 and TRBJ1-1, the CDR3 gives the full variable domain: DTGVSQNPRHKITKRGQNVTFRCDPISEHNRLYWYRQTLGQGPEFLTYFQNEAQLEKSRLLSDRFSAERPKGSFSTLEIQRTEQGDSAMYLCASSPIPRSHEAFFGQGTRLTVV.

This chain connects TRBV4-2 to TRBJ2-1, with 7 bases lining up with TRBD2. J was trimmed by 0 bases and V by 1 base; bases with no gene match: 9. The CDR3 is 18 residues long. Germline V gives CDR1 LGHNA, CDR2 YNFKEQ. The CDR3 bases are TGTGCCAGCAGCCAAGGGGAGGGGCGGACTAGCTCCTACAATGAGCAGTTCTTC. It codes for CASSQGEGRTSSYNEQFF.

This clone was detected a few times. The CDR3 region has the DNA TGTGCCAGTACGGGGGGCGGCAATCAGCCCCAGCATTTT. Protein: CASTGGGNQPQHF. This chain connects TRBV6-5 to TRBJ1-5; a possible D gene is TRBD1 (6 bases). V shed 9 bases and J shed 2 bases, with 11 bases lying between them. This CDR3 region has 13 residues. Germline values: CDR1 MNHEY, CDR2 SVGAGI.

In this sample, this clone turned up a few times. The CDR3 region is CASSSTATDEKLFF. The CDR3 DNA sequence: TGCGCCAGCAGCTCGACAGCTACGGATGAAAAACTGTTTTTT. The chain employs TRBV5-1 and TRBJ1-4; a weak D match, TRBD1 (5 bases). Per germline, CDR1 SGHRS and CDR2 YFSETQ. Between the trimmed V and J ends, which lost 3 bases and 6 bases, there was a span of 12 bases. The CDR3 consists of 14 residues.

The gene calls are TRBV5-4 and TRBJ2-5; D is unresolved. Between the trimmed V and J ends, which lost 2 bases and 4 bases, there was a span of 9 bases. The CDR3 covers 13 residues. Germline CDR1 and CDR2: SGHNT and YYREEE (reference sequence). CDR3 protein: CASSFLSRETQYF. CDR3 DNA sequence: TGTGCCAGCAGCTTTCTCTCCCGAGAGACCCAGTACTTC.

This clone was observed a handful of times. The J gene is TRBJ1-2, the V gene TRBV5-4; 7 bases are shared with TRBD1. The CDR3 length is 16 residues. The germline V gene encodes CDR1 SGHNT and CDR2 YYREEE (reference sequence). The trim removed 5 bases at V and 2 bases at J, leaving 12 bases unmatched. This chain's CDR3 is CASSYSWGDSNYGYTF. CDR3 DNA: TGTGCCAGCAGTTACTCCTGGGGGGACAGCAACTATGGCTACACCTTC.

This clone was seen a few times. This chain links TRBV28 with TRBJ1-5; TRBD1 might be the D (6 bases). V lost 8 bases to trimming and J lost 5 bases, with 19 bases between them. The V gene's germline CDR1 is MDHEN and CDR2 SYDVKM. The CDR3 runs to 15 residues. The CDR3 loop reads CASFEGQGLHQPQHF. CDR3 DNA: TGTGCCAGCTTCGAGGGGCAGGGGTTGCATCAGCCCCAGCATTTT. The entire variable domain, with the rest obtained from reference TRBV28 and TRBJ1-5, is as follows: DVKVTQSSRYLVKRTGEKVFLECVQDMDHENMFWYRQDPGLGLRLIYFSYDVKMKEKGDIPEGYSVSREKKERFSLILESASTNQTSMYLCASFEGQGLHQPQHFGDGTRLSIL.

The gene calls are TRBV5-1 and TRBJ2-7; D is perhaps TRBD1 (6 bases). CDR1 and CDR2 (germline): SGHRS, YFSETQ. The CDR3 loop spans 13 amino acids. The V gene lost 7 bases and the J gene lost 1 base, with 12 bases spanning the gap. DNA of the CDR3: TGCGCCAGCGCGACAGGTGGGTCCTACGAGCAGTACTTC. This gives the protein CASATGGSYEQYF.

This clone was detected only a few times. The chain links TRBV28 to TRBJ2-2; 11 nucleotides align to TRBD2. The junction had 5 bases not matched to a gene; V was cut back by 5 bases and J by 3 bases. This CDR3 has 16 residues. Germline lookup yields CDR1 MDHEN and CDR2 SYDVKM. The CDR3: CASSGGLAAYTGELFF. The CDR3 bases are TGTGCCAGCAGTGGGGGACTAGCGGCCTACACCGGGGAGCTGTTTTTT. The full variable domain, rest sourced from reference TRBV28 and TRBJ2-2, is DVKVTQSSRYLVKRTGEKVFLECVQDMDHENMFWYRQDPGLGLRLIYFSYDVKMKEKGDIPEGYSVSREKKERFSLILESASTNQTSMYLCASSGGLAAYTGELFFGEGSRLTVL.

In its sample, this clone was seen a few times. J is TRBJ2-3 and V is TRBV5-4; D call uncertain. The CDR3 sequence is 15 residues long. Germline lookup yields CDR1 SGHNT and CDR2 YYREEE (reference sequence). The ends were cut back, 4 bases at V and 0 bases at J, with 12 bases in the middle. The CDR3 is CASSLTAASTDTQYF. The CDR3 nucleotides are TGTGCCAGCAGCCTGACGGCGGCTAGCACAGATACGCAGTATTTT. The variable domain in full, completed from reference TRBV5-4 and TRBJ2-3, reads ETGVTQSPTHLIKTRGQQVTLRCSSQSGHNTVSWYQQALGQGPQFIFQYYREEENGRGNFPPRFSGLQFPNYSSELNVNALELDDSALYLCASSLTAASTDTQYFGPGTRLTVL.

The chain joins TRBV4-3 to TRBJ1-5, with D hard to call. V was trimmed by 0 bases and J by 3 bases, leaving 6 bases between them. The CDR3 length is 14 residues. Looked up from germline, CDR1 is LGHNA and CDR2 is YSLEER. The CDR3, as DNA: TGCGCCAGCAGCCAAGACAACTACAATCAGCCCCAGCATTTT. As protein: CASSQDNYNQPQHF.